Shown below are 15 T cell receptor beta chains from a single sample sequenced in a study of shared clonotypes between healthy human individuals. The data were produced by immunoSEQ multiplex PCR, yet TCRdb's version contains in-frame clones alone and is incomplete. Of about 2.1 million clones in the sample, over 85% were seen once. Naivety among CD8 cells was defined by CD45RO negativity and positive CCR7 selection, thereby excluding terminally differentiated effector memory CD45RA+ cells. Sequenced material: naive CD8+ T cells from PBMCs. The origin of the receptors is a man between 18 and 35 years old in good health. Some clones in this sample may be carry-over from other donors' samples.

The rearrangement joins TRBV9 to TRBJ1-2; D is perhaps TRBD1 (6 bases). The CDR3 loop spans 13 amino acids. CDR1 and CDR2 from the germline V gene are SGDLS and YYNGEE. Trimming took off 4 bases at V and 4 bases at J, with 11 bases between the two ends. The CDR3 nucleotides are TGTGCCAGCAGCTCTGGGGGGGCCTATGGCTACACCTTC. Translated, it gives CASSSGGAYGYTF.

J is TRBJ2-5 and V is TRBV7-9, with 7 bases aligning to TRBD2. Germline assignment: CDR1 SEHNR and CDR2 FQNEAQ (reference sequence). The CDR3 contains 18 residues. Trimming took 5 bases from V and 3 from J; bases not matched to a gene: 18. CDR3 in amino acids: CASSPLGRATLQEETQYF. The CDR3 DNA is TGTGCCAGCAGCCCCCTGGGGAGGGCAACCCTTCAGGAAGAGACCCAGTACTTC.

This clone appeared a single time. The genes are TRBV10-3 and TRBJ2-1; maybe TRBD1 (6 bases). V dropped 7 bases and J dropped 4 bases, with 11 bases sitting between them. Per germline, CDR1 ENHRY and CDR2 SYGVKD. This CDR3 has 13 residues. CDR3 bases: TGTGCCATCACCCCGGACAGATACAATGAGCAGTTCTTC. As protein: CAITPDRYNEQFF.

J is TRBJ1-1 and V is TRBV9, with a weak D call TRBD1 (5 bases). Trimming stripped 4 bases from V and 6 bases from J, with 16 bases between. This CDR3 is built from 14 residues. The V gene's germline CDR1 is SGDLS and CDR2 YYNGEE. In DNA, the CDR3 is TGTGCCAGCAGCCCGCGAGACAGTTTTTCTGAAGCTTTCTTT. Translating it yields CASSPRDSFSEAFF.

The chain is built from TRBV7-9 and TRBJ1-1, with no clear D. From germline, CDR1 is SEHNR and CDR2 FQNEAQ (reference sequence). The CDR3 loop spans 15 amino acids. V shed 5 bases and J shed 3 bases, with 16 bases lying between them. The DNA for the CDR3 is TGTGCCAGCAGCCAAGGGTTGGGCTTTCACACTGAAGCTTTCTTT. As protein: CASSQGLGFHTEAFF.

The rearrangement joins TRBV27 to TRBJ1-2; possibly TRBD1 for D (5 bases). This CDR3 spans 13 amino acids. Germline assignment: CDR1 MNHEY and CDR2 SMNVEV (reference sequence). Deletions cut 5 bases from V and 8 bases from J, with 15 bases between. CDR3 nucleotide sequence: TGTGCCAGCAGTCCACTAAGGGGCGACGGCTACACCTTC. Translating it yields CASSPLRGDGYTF.

This chain connects TRBV21-1 to TRBJ2-7; TRBD2 is taken as the D call from the table, unchecked against the DNA. TRBV21-1 is recorded as a pseudogene. This CDR3 contains 16 residues. CDR3 DNA: TGTGCCAGCAGCAAAGTGGGCGGGAGGGCCTCCTACGAGCAGTACTTC. This codes for CASSKVGGRASYEQYF.

This sequence joins TRBV13 and TRBJ1-1; the D is unclear. Trimming took 6 bases from V and 1 from J, leaving 15 bases between them. The CDR3 length is 15 residues. Germline values: CDR1 PRHDT, CDR2 FYEKMQ (reference sequence). CDR3 loop: CASSPTVLGNTEAFF. Written as DNA, the CDR3 is TGTGCCAGCAGTCCCACAGTTTTAGGGAACACTGAAGCTTTCTTT.

V usage is TRBV6-5 and J usage is TRBJ1-1; a possible D gene is TRBD1 (5 bases). In germline, CDR1 is MNHEY, CDR2 SVGAGI. V was trimmed by 2 bases and J by 3 bases, leaving 16 bases between them. The CDR3 sequence is 16 residues long. The CDR3 protein is CASSYRGSIGYTEAFF. The DNA for the CDR3 is TGTGCCAGCAGTTACAGGGGCAGCATTGGGTACACTGAAGCTTTCTTT.

This sequence joins TRBV9 and TRBJ2-7; D possibly corresponds to TRBD2 (5 bases). The CDR3 runs to 15 residues. CDR1 and CDR2 from the germline V gene are SGDLS and YYNGEE. Trimming cost V 4 bases and J 5 bases, with 19 bases left between them. CDR3 DNA sequence: TGTGCCAGCAGCCCCACGAGTGTCGCGCGGGACGAGCAGTACTTC. Its protein is CASSPTSVARDEQYF.

V and J are TRBV28 and TRBJ1-3, with D possibly matching TRBD1 (6 bases). Germline V gene sequence: CDR1 MDHEN, CDR2 SYDVKM. CDR3 length: 16 amino acids. The V and J ends lost 5 bases and 0 bases respectively, with 14 bases between them. This CDR3 is CASSPWDTLSGNTIYF. The CDR3 coding sequence is TGTGCCAGCAGTCCCTGGGACACCCTCTCTGGAAACACCATATATTTT.

The chain couples TRBV19 to TRBJ2-1; D is possibly TRBD2 (6 bases). The CDR3 has 19 amino acids. The V gene's germline CDR1 is LNHDA and CDR2 SQIVND (reference sequence). Trimming stripped 0 bases from V and 2 bases from J, with 20 bases between. The CDR3 DNA is TGTGCCAGTAGTATAGATCCCCCTTTAGCGGAGGGCCCCTACAATGAGCAGTTCTTC. It codes for CASSIDPPLAEGPYNEQFF. Drawing the rest from reference TRBV19 and TRBJ2-1, the complete variable domain is DGGITQSPKYLFRKEGQNVTLSCEQNLNHDAMYWYRQDPGQGLRLIYYSQIVNDFQKGDIAEGYSVSREKKESFPLTVTSAQKNPTAFYLCASSIDPPLAEGPYNEQFFGPGTRLTVL.

The V gene is TRBV28, the J gene TRBJ1-1; 8 bases are shared with TRBD1. V dropped 5 bases and J dropped 3; count of bases not matched to a gene: 5. Germline values: CDR1 MDHEN, CDR2 SYDVKM. The CDR3 length is 14 residues. This CDR3 is CASSAGQGDTEAFF. The CDR3 coding sequence is TGTGCCAGCAGTGCCGGACAGGGAGACACTGAAGCTTTCTTT.

As regards this clone: Other nucleotide sequences from this sample produce the same CDR3. This chain joins TRBV9 and TRBJ2-7, with 7 bases that match TRBD2. Germline CDR1 reads SGDLS; CDR2 reads YYNGEE. Losses at the gene ends were 4 bases for V and 4 bases for J; bases not matched to a gene: 8. This CDR3 has 14 amino acids. CDR3 nucleotides: TGTGCCAGCAGCCCGGGAGGTGGGGGGTACGAGCAGTACTTC. This gives the protein CASSPGGGGYEQYF.

The V gene is TRBV28, the J gene TRBJ2-7; D unclear. Trimming removed 1 base at V and 5 bases at J, with 15 bases between. This CDR3 comprises 15 residues. CDR1 MDHEN and CDR2 SYDVKM come from the germline V gene. Written as DNA, the CDR3 is TGTGCCAGCAGTTTATCCGGTAACTGGGTCCACGAGCAGTACTTC. Translation gives CASSLSGNWVHEQYF.